These T cell receptor beta chains were read from a single sample in a study of memory CD4+ T cells and cytomegalovirus serostatus. Sequencing used immunoSEQ multiplex PCR; TCRdb keeps in-frame clones, though not all of them. Of under 65,000 clones listed, around four fifths were seen once; the top ten hold about 0.7%. Source material: memory CD4+ T cells from blood. Receptors originate from an adult in good health and CMV-seronegative. CDR3s include the opening cysteine and the closing phenylalanine or tryptophan. Fields, in order: J gene, V gene, clone size, CDR3 protein. Some rows mark clone size as missing; the rest say once, few, many or name a class of expanded clone.

J gene: TRBJ2-1; V gene: TRBV6-5; clone size: .; CDR3 protein: CASSYQRVGGYNEQFF
J gene: TRBJ1-1; V gene: TRBV5-4; clone size: .; CDR3 protein: CASSQSGARTEAFF
J gene: TRBJ2-3; V gene: TRBV28; clone size: .; CDR3 protein: CASSLTGAQYF
J gene: TRBJ2-7; V gene: TRBV9; clone size: .; CDR3 protein: CASSTGLARIHEQYF
J gene: TRBJ1-2; V gene: TRBV2; clone size: .; CDR3 protein: CASSEARGRSNYGYTF
J gene: TRBJ2-2; V gene: TRBV6-4; clone size: .; CDR3 protein: CASSRRGGTGELFF
J gene: TRBJ1-3; V gene: TRBV7-6; clone size: .; CDR3 protein: CASSAGPELFGYTIYF
J gene: TRBJ2-3; V gene: TRBV7-9; clone size: .; CDR3 protein: CASSLARGRSTDTQYF
J gene: TRBJ1-1; V gene: TRBV2; clone size: .; CDR3 protein: CASGVALLNTEAFF
J gene: TRBJ2-7; V gene: TRBV10-3; clone size: .; CDR3 protein: CATRAGTDSYEQYF
J gene: TRBJ2-1; V gene: TRBV6-5; clone size: .; CDR3 protein: CASSYGLAGPNEQFF
J gene: TRBJ2-1; V gene: TRBV7-7; clone size: .; CDR3 protein: CASGNPGGHNEQFF
J gene: TRBJ2-2; V gene: TRBV5-4; clone size: .; CDR3 protein: CASSSGSSTGELFF
J gene: TRBJ2-1; V gene: TRBV11-3; clone size: .; CDR3 protein: CASRNSATRGEQFF
J gene: TRBJ1-4; V gene: TRBV6-1; clone size: once; CDR3 protein: CASSATATTNEKLFF
J gene: TRBJ2-7; V gene: TRBV28; clone size: .; CDR3 protein: CASSAGQASGEQYF
J gene: TRBJ2-1; V gene: TRBV28; clone size: .; CDR3 protein: CASSFARQGGYNEQFF